The 22 T cell receptor beta chains below all came from one sample that was sequenced in a study of T cells after yellow fever vaccination. MiXCR, run by TCRdb on the 5' RACE reads, gives a single entry per CDR3 protein. The sample lists roughly 340,000 distinct CDR3 sequences; approximately 9% were seen once. Source: PBMCs, taken on the day of the first yellow fever vaccination. These receptors were obtained from a man aged 18 to 29 who received the YFV17D yellow fever vaccine.

The chain has TRBV7-2 and TRBJ1-1; D unclear. Germline V CDR1 and CDR2: SGHTA, FQGNSA. CDR3 length equals 12 residues. Trimming shortened V by 3 bases and J by 6 bases, and 8 bases separated the two germline ends. The CDR3 here is CASSFSISEAFF. In DNA, the CDR3 is TGTGCCAGCAGCTTCTCGATATCTGAAGCTTTCTTT.

J is TRBJ2-4 and V is TRBV11-2, with 10 bases fitting TRBD2. Germline V CDR1 and CDR2: SGHAT, FQNNGV. CDR3 size: 18 residues. The V and J ends lost 4 bases and 4 bases, in that order; junction bases with no gene match: 13. DNA for the CDR3: TGTGCCAGCAGCTCCGCTTATAGCGGGGGGCCGTCAAAAAACATTCAGTACTTC. It translates to CASSSAYSGGPSKNIQYF.

This clonotype was observed a handful of times. The J gene is TRBJ2-7, the V gene TRBV7-2; 7 bases map to TRBD1. The CDR3 extends over 15 amino acids. J lost 0 bases, V lost 0 bases, and 2 bases had no gene match. Per germline, CDR1 SGHTA and CDR2 FQGNSA. The CDR3 DNA reads TGTGCCAGCAGCTTAGCGACAGGGACCTCCTACGAGCAGTACGTC. Its protein product is CASSLATGTSYEQYV.

This clonotype was detected a few times. The rearrangement uses TRBV14 and TRBJ2-2, with D possibly matching TRBD1 (6 bases). Per the germline V gene, CDR1 is SGHDN and CDR2 is FVKESK. The CDR3 sequence is 16 residues long. Trimming took 2 bases from V and 5 from J, leaving 15 bases between them. In DNA form, the CDR3 reads TGTGCCAGCAGCCAAATACAGGGCCGAAGAACCGGGGAGCTGTTTTTT. This encodes CASSQIQGRRTGELFF.

This clonotype was seen a few times. The V call is TRBV4-3, the J call TRBJ2-5; D gene unclear. The V gene lost 0 bases and the J gene lost 0 bases, with 11 bases spanning the gap. The CDR3 loop spans 16 amino acids. The germline CDR1 and CDR2 sequences are LGHNA and YSLEER. CDR3: CASSQEGGTYQETQYF. The CDR3 DNA follows: TGCGCCAGCAGCCAAGAAGGCGGAACTTACCAAGAGACCCAGTACTTC.

Remarks on this clonotype: Its ends do not fully match the called genes, so a read error is possible. The V and J genes are TRBV4-3 and TRBJ2-2; 7 nucleotides agree with TRBD2. CDR1 is LGHNA and CDR2 is YSLEER in the germline V gene. CDR3 length equals 14 residues. The CDR3 DNA sequence: TGCGCCAGCAGCCAAGAGGGACTAAACGGGCAGCTGTTTTTT. The encoded protein is CASSQEGLNGQLFF.

V usage is TRBV5-4 and J usage is TRBJ2-7, with a tentative D call TRBD1 (7 bases). CDR1 is SGHNT and CDR2 is YYREEE in the germline V gene (reference sequence). The CDR3 consists of 16 residues. The ends were cut back, 4 bases at V and 5 bases at J, with 22 bases in the middle. CDR3 sequence (DNA): TGTGCCAGCAGCGCAGGAGGGACAGCCACCGGGAACGAGCAGTACTTC. Its protein product is CASSAGGTATGNEQYF. Full variable domain (remainder filled in from reference TRBV5-4 and TRBJ2-7): ETGVTQSPTHLIKTRGQQVTLRCSSQSGHNTVSWYQQALGQGPQFIFQYYREEENGRGNFPPRFSGLQFPNYSSELNVNALELDDSALYLCASSAGGTATGNEQYFGPGTRLTVT.

This clonotype was seen more than once but under ten times. This rearrangement joins TRBV24-1 to TRBJ2-7; 8 bases match TRBD1. Trimming at V came to 5 bases and at J to 4 bases, leaving 3 bases not matched to a gene. Germline CDR1 reads KGHDR; CDR2 reads SFDVKD. This CDR3 has 13 amino acids. CDR3 sequence reads: CATSGTGSYEQYF. CDR3 bases: TGTGCCACCAGTGGGACAGGGTCATACGAGCAGTACTTC.

The rearrangement links TRBV29-1 to TRBJ1-2, with 7 positions matching TRBD1. The CDR3 length is 14 residues. V was clipped by 1 base and J by 4 bases; unmatched bases: 6. CDR1 is SQVTM and CDR2 is ANQGSEA in the germline V gene. Written as DNA, the CDR3 is TGCAGCGTTGAAGGTTCTGGACAGGCCTATGGCTACACCTTC. It encodes CSVEGSGQAYGYTF.

J is TRBJ2-5 and V is TRBV7-2; D uncertain. The germline V and J ends were trimmed by 1 base and 5 bases, with 8 bases remaining between them. CDR1 is SGHTA, CDR2 FQGNSA, per germline. The length of the CDR3 is 13 residues. The DNA of the CDR3 is TGTGCCAGCAGCTTAGACCTTTCGGAGACCCAGTACTTC. Residues: CASSLDLSETQYF.

This clonotype was seen only a few times. The gene calls are TRBV6-1 and TRBJ1-6; the D is unclear. This CDR3 is built from 15 residues. Trimming took off 5 bases at V and 7 bases at J, with 15 bases between the two ends. Germline V gene data show CDR1 as MNHNS and CDR2 as SASEGT. The CDR3: CASSPSQWSNSPLHF. DNA for the CDR3: TGTGCCAGCAGTCCAAGCCAATGGAGCAATTCACCCCTCCACTTT.

This clonotype has a handful of counts. The CDR3 sequence is CASRRMEGEPQHF. DNA of the CDR3: TGCGCCAGCAGGCGAATGGAAGGGGAGCCCCAGCATTTT. The V and J genes are TRBV5-1 and TRBJ1-5; D possibly corresponds to TRBD1 (5 bases). Deletions cut 5 bases from V and 8 bases from J, with 14 bases between. CDR3 size: 13 residues. The germline gives CDR1 SGHRS, CDR2 YFSETQ.

The chain couples TRBV5-1 to TRBJ2-2, with a tentative D call TRBD2 (5 bases). CDR1 is SGHRS, CDR2 YFSETQ, per germline. V was shortened by 1 base and J by 9 bases, with 10 bases between the two germline ends. CDR3 size: 13 residues. CDR3 bases: TGCGCCAGCAGCTTGCGGGATCCATGGGAGCTGTTTTTT. Translation: CASSLRDPWELFF.

This clonotype was detected only a few times. This is likely a read error, given that the CDR3 carries no conserved phenylalanine or tryptophan at its end. The rearrangement uses TRBV28 and TRBJ1-2; 7 nucleotides match TRBD1. This CDR3 is built from 13 residues. V lost 6 bases, J lost 3 bases, and 4 bases stayed unmatched. The V gene's germline CDR1 is MDHEN and CDR2 SYDVKM. The CDR3 coding sequence is TGTGCCAGCAGCTCCGGACAGGACTATGGCTACACCTTA. Translation: CASSSGQDYGYTL.

This clonotype has a count of ten or more. This chain joins TRBV4-3 and TRBJ2-2; tentatively, D is TRBD1 (6 bases). The CDR3 has 17 residues. CDR1 and CDR2 from the germline V gene are LGHNA and YSLEER. V was shortened by 3 bases and J by 3 bases, with 17 bases between the two germline ends. The CDR3 bases are TGCGCCAGCAGCCAGTGGGGGCACAGGGACGACACCGGGGAGCTGTTTTTT. It translates to CASSQWGHRDDTGELFF.

This clonotype showed up just a few times. The chain employs TRBV7-8 and TRBJ2-2, with a weak D call TRBD1 (5 bases). Trimming removed 5 bases from V and 6 bases from J, with 13 bases in between. The CDR3 length is 14 residues. CDR1 and CDR2 (germline): SGHVS, FQNEAQ. The CDR3 sequence is CASSAGSWPGELFF. CDR3 in DNA: TGTGCCAGCAGCGCAGGGTCATGGCCCGGGGAGCTGTTTTTT.

Many counts were recorded for this clonotype. The rearrangement uses TRBV12-3 or TRBV12-4 and TRBJ1-5, with D possibly matching TRBD1 (5 bases). This CDR3 has 13 residues. V lost 7 bases and J lost 4, with 11 bases in between. The CDR3 protein is CASNPGPNQPQHF. DNA for the CDR3: TGTGCCAGCAACCCGGGGCCTAATCAGCCCCAGCATTTT.

The chain uses TRBV2 and TRBJ2-1; 13 nucleotides agree with TRBD2. Germline CDR1 SNHLY, CDR2 FYNNEI. This CDR3 comprises 19 residues. V was pared by 6 bases and J by 4 bases, with 15 bases of the junction left unmatched. CDR3 sequence (DNA): TGTGCCAGCAGCCTCGACAGGGTTCGACTAGCGGGGGGATACAATGAGCAGTTCTTC. Amino acid sequence: CASSLDRVRLAGGYNEQFF.

This clonotype has a count of ten or more. This sequence joins TRBV7-9 and TRBJ1-6; tentative D call: TRBD1 (6 bases). Germline lookup yields CDR1 SEHNR and CDR2 FQNEAQ (reference sequence). This CDR3 has 16 residues. Trimming left V 4 bases short and J 10 bases short, with 20 bases between. The CDR3 is CASSYLQSGARSPLHF. CDR3 nucleotides: TGTGCCAGCAGCTACCTCCAATCGGGGGCGCGGTCACCCCTCCACTTT.

This clonotype was detected a few times. This chain joins TRBV6-5 and TRBJ1-1, with 8 bases aligning to TRBD1. The CDR3 sequence is 13 residues long. The V and J ends lost 2 bases and 10 bases, in that order; junction bases with no gene match: 6. Germline lookup yields CDR1 MNHEY and CDR2 SVGAGI. This CDR3 is CASSYDRGELAFF. In nucleotides, the CDR3 is TGTGCCAGCAGTTACGACAGGGGAGAGCTAGCTTTCTTT.

The J gene is TRBJ2-1, the V gene TRBV5-6, with unresolved D. Trimming removed 3 bases from V and 0 bases from J, with 10 bases in between. Germline CDR1 SGHDT, CDR2 YYEEEE. This CDR3 contains 15 residues. The CDR3 spells CASSSSSRSYNEQFF. In nucleotides, the CDR3 is TGTGCCAGCAGCTCCAGCTCCCGCTCCTACAATGAGCAGTTCTTC. Supplemented by reference TRBV5-6 and TRBJ2-1, the full variable domain reads DAGVTQSPTHLIKTRGQQVTLRCSPKSGHDTVSWYQQALGQGPQFIFQYYEEEERQRGNFPDRFSGHQFPNYSSELNVNALLLGDSALYLCASSSSSRSYNEQFFGPGTRLTVL.

This clonotype showed up just a few times. DNA of the CDR3: TGTGCCAGCAGTTTAGGCCAAGAGCAGTTCTTC. Translated, it gives CASSLGQEQFF. V is TRBV27 and J is TRBJ2-1; D ambiguous. Germline assignment: CDR1 MNHEY and CDR2 SMNVEV (reference sequence). This CDR3 is 11 amino acids long. V was shortened by 2 bases and J by 10 bases, with 6 bases between the two germline ends.